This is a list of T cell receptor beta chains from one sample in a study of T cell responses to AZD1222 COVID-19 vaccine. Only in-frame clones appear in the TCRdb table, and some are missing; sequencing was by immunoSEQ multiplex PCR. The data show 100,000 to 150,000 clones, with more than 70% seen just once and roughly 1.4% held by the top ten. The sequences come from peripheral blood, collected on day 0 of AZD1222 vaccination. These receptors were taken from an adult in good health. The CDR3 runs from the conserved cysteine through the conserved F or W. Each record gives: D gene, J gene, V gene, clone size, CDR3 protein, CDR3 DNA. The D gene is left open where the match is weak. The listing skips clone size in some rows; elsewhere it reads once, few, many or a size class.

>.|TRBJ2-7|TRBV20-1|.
CSVPGSYEQYF
TGCAGTGTGCCAGGCAGCTACGAGCAGTACTTC
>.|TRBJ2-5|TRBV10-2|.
CASSKTRDSILQETQYF
TGCGCCAGCAGTAAGACCCGGGACTCTATCCTCCAAGAGACCCAGTACTTC
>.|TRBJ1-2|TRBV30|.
CAWSGGGGNYGYTF
TGTGCCTGGAGTGGGGGCGGGGGGAACTATGGCTACACCTTC
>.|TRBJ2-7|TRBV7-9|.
CASSLVPPHEQYF
TGTGCCAGCAGCTTAGTTCCCCCCCACGAGCAGTACTTC
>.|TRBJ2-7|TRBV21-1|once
CAGGQGNLPYEQYF
TGTGCCGGCGGACAGGGCAATCTCCCCTACGAGCAGTACTTC
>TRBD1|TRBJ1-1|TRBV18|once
CASSDDRGYNTEAFF
TGTGCCAGCTCAGACGACAGGGGCTATAACACTGAAGCTTTCTTT
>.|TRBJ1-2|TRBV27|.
CASSFGGPRYGYTF
TGTGCCAGCAGTTTTGGGGGCCCGCGGTATGGCTACACCTTC
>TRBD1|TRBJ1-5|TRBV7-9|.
CASSLGTGDLNQPQHF
TGTGCCAGCAGCTTGGGGACAGGGGACCTTAATCAGCCCCAGCATTTT
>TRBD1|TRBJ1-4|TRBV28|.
CASSSGQGGNEKLFF
TGTGCCAGCAGTTCCGGACAGGGTGGGAATGAAAAACTGTTTTTT
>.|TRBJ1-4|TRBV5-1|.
CASSLAVRTEPTNEKLFF
TGCGCCAGCAGCTTGGCTGTTCGGACAGAGCCAACTAATGAAAAACTGTTTTTT
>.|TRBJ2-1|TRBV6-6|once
CASSRSRSYNEQFF
TGTGCCAGCAGCCGCAGCCGCTCCTACAATGAGCAGTTCTTC
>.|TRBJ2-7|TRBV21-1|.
CASSKEQTYEQYF
TGTGCCAGCAGCAAAGAACAGACCTACGAGCAGTACTTC
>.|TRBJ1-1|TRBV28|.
CASGRRDTEAFF
TGTGCCAGCGGGCGACGGGACACTGAAGCTTTCTTT
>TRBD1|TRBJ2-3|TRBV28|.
CASSLAQGVSDTQYF
TGTGCCAGCAGTTTGGCACAGGGGGTTTCAGATACGCAGTATTTT
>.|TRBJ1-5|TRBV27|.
CASSLFGAGAQHF
TGTGCCAGCAGTTTATTCGGGGCAGGGGCCCAGCATTTT
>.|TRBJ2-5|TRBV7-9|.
CASSGQRETQYF
TGTGCCAGCAGCGGACAAAGGGAGACCCAGTACTTC
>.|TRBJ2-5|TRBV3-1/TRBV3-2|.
CASSSGLPETQYF
TGTGCCAGCAGCTCGGGACTTCCCGAGACCCAGTACTTC
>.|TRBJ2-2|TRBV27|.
CASSLGWGRNTGELFF
TGTGCCAGCAGTTTAGGTTGGGGTCGAAACACCGGGGAGCTGTTTTTT
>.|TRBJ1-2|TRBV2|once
CASGMDPANYGYTF
TGTGCCAGCGGAATGGACCCGGCTAACTATGGCTACACCTTC
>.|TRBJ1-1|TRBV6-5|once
CASSPLRAEAFF
TGTGCCAGCAGCCCATTACGCGCTGAAGCTTTCTTT
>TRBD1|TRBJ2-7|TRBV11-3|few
CASSYLGQGIYEQYF
TGTGCCAGCAGCTATCTGGGACAGGGGATTTACGAGCAGTACTTC
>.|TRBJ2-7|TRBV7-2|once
CASSPNREYEQYF
TGTGCCAGCAGCCCGAACAGGGAATACGAGCAGTACTTC
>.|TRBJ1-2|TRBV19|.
CASGPPNYGYTF
TGTGCCAGCGGACCGCCGAACTATGGCTACACCTTC
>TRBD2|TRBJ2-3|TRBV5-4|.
CASSLWTSGVTDTQYF
TGTGCCAGCAGCTTGTGGACTAGCGGGGTCACAGATACGCAGTATTTT
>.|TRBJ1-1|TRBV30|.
CAWSQGTEAFF
TGTGCCTGGAGTCAAGGGACTGAAGCTTTCTTT
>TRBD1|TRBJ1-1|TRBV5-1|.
CASSRGQVNTEAFF
TGCGCCAGCAGCAGAGGACAGGTGAACACTGAAGCTTTCTTT
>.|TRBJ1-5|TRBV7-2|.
CASSLRGNQPQHF
TGTGCCAGCAGCTTAAGGGGGAATCAGCCCCAGCATTTT
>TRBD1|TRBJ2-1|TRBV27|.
CASIDRGNSGNEQFF
TGTGCCAGCATTGACAGGGGAAACTCCGGCAATGAGCAGTTCTTC
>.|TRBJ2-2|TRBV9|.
CASSVGSGTGELFF
TGTGCCAGCAGCGTAGGAAGTGGAACCGGGGAGCTGTTTTTT
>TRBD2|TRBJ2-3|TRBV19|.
CASSTSGSLSTDTQYF
TGTGCCAGTAGTACTAGCGGGAGCCTTAGCACAGATACGCAGTATTTT
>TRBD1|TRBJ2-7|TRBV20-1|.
CSASGDSLSSYEQYF
TGCAGTGCTAGTGGGGACAGCCTAAGCTCCTACGAGCAGTACTTC
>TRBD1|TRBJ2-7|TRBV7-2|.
CASSFGTGGNEQYF
TGTGCCAGCAGCTTCGGGACAGGGGGTAACGAGCAGTACTTC
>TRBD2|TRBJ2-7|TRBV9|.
CASSSPLGLAAPYEQYF
TGTGCCAGCAGCTCCCCCCTGGGACTAGCGGCACCCTACGAGCAGTACTTC
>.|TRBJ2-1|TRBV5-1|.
CASSFRGENNEQFF
TGCGCCAGCAGCTTCAGGGGAGAAAACAATGAGCAGTTCTTC
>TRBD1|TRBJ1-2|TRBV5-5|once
CASSLGIQTGGYYGYTF
TGTGCCAGCAGCCTGGGGATACAGACAGGGGGCTACTATGGCTACACCTTC
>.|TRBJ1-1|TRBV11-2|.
CASSIGGAGTEAFF
TGTGCCAGCTCCATTGGGGGGGCGGGCACTGAAGCTTTCTTT
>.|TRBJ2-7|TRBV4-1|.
CASSQEYRGVYEQYF
TGCGCCAGCAGCCAAGAGTACCGGGGCGTCTACGAGCAGTACTTC
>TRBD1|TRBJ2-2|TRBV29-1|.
CSVWTGKNTGELFF
TGCAGCGTCTGGACAGGGAAGAACACCGGGGAGCTGTTTTTT
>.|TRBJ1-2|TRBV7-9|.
CASSFVNYGYTF
TGTGCCAGCAGCTTTGTTAACTATGGCTACACCTTC